This record looks at one TCR beta chain sequence and its context. Antigen: not known. These data originate in a study of cytomegalovirus exposure and HLA in healthy donors. Study at large: T cells numbering about 200 million yielded 100 million to 120 million unique TCR beta sequences in an earlier analysis. Whole-study results and caveats: Relative to equally common others, HLA-associated TCR beta chains showed greater clonal expansion in a later analysis. Differences between HLA loci emerged in a later analysis of TCR association rates, with DRB1 most and HLA-C fewest.

Primers: 60 Vbeta forward and 13 Jbeta reverse. As processed by the authors: Roughly 11 million shared chains were among the roughly 80 million unique TCR beta chains that a later analysis counted. This table comes from immunoSEQ multiplex PCR, and its TCRdb copy is limited to in-frame clones, with some not included. The V and J calls and clone size come from that table; D and trimming were worked out from the DNA. The table includes fewer than 200,000 clones, roughly 80% detected once. J lost 4 bases, V lost 4 bases, and 16 bases had no gene match. Germline CDR1 reads LNHDA; CDR2 reads SQIVND (reference sequence). The CDR3 has 18 residues.

This rearrangement joins TRBV19 to TRBJ1-5; TRBD1 matches 7 bases. This receptor was taken from a woman younger than 45 in good health and CMV-seropositive. The source material was PBMCs. For the CDR3, the DNA is TGTGCCAGTAGTACCCGGCTGGTCGACAGGGTACGAAATCAGCCCCAGCATTTT. Translated: CASSTRLVDRVRNQPQHF.